The 21 T cell receptor beta chains below come from one sample, sequenced in a study of T-cell reconstitution after alpha-beta-depleted transplantation in children. Construction of the TCRbeta library involved unique molecular identifiers. TCRdb re-analysed the PCR reads in MiXCR, keeping a single row per CDR3 protein. The sample records some 460,000 distinct CDR3 sequences, around 15% being singletons. The sample consisted of PBMCs, mostly from graft donor cells, taken 360 days after TCRalphabeta/CD19-depleted stem cell transplant. The receptors were gathered from a boy in the first two years of life who had a stem cell transplant for Wiskott-Aldrich syndrome, so the T cells may come from the graft donor.

This clonotype was counted ten times or more. The gene calls are TRBV5-1 and TRBJ2-2; 8 bases align to TRBD2. V was clipped by 6 bases and J by 8 bases; unmatched bases: 15. The CDR3 is 16 amino acids. Per the germline V gene, CDR1 is SGHRS and CDR2 is YFSETQ. CDR3 nucleotides: TGCGCCAGCACCACAAGCGGGGGAGGCTTTGGAGGGGAGCTGTTTTTT. It yields the protein CASTTSGGGFGGELFF.

This clonotype was seen only a few times. The chain is built from TRBV2 and TRBJ2-1; 7 bases are shared with TRBD2. The CDR3 totals 16 residues. CDR1 and CDR2 (germline): SNHLY, FYNNEI. Trimming at V came to 0 bases and at J to 3 bases, leaving 5 bases not matched to a gene. The CDR3 DNA is TGTGCCAGCAGTGAAGCAGGAAGCGGGGTCTACAATGAGCAGTTCTTC. Translated, it gives CASSEAGSGVYNEQFF. The full variable domain, completed using reference TRBV2 and TRBJ2-1, is EPEVTQTPSHQVTQMGQEVILRCVPISNHLYFYWYRQILGQKVEFLVSFYNNEISEKSEIFDDQFSVERPDGSNFTLKIRSTKLEDSAMYFCASSEAGSGVYNEQFFGPGTRLTVL.

The sample holds a few counts of this clonotype. V is TRBV6-6 and J is TRBJ2-2; D unresolved. CDR3 length equals 13 residues. CDR1 is MNHNY, CDR2 SVGAGI, per germline (reference sequence). The V end was cut by 8 bases, the J end by 5 bases, with 12 bases between. CDR3: CASVSIRTGELFF. The CDR3 DNA reads as TGTGCCAGCGTCTCGATTAGGACCGGGGAGCTGTTTTTT.

This clonotype was recorded many times. The J gene is TRBJ2-3, the V gene TRBV4-3; 10 bases are a match to TRBD2. Per the germline V gene, CDR1 is LGHNA and CDR2 is YSLEER. The CDR3 spans 15 residues. Trimming removed 2 bases from V and 4 bases from J; junction bases left unmatched: 3. In DNA, the CDR3 is TGCGCCAGCAGCCAACTAGCGGGAGTTGCAGATACGCAGTATTTT. The encoded protein is CASSQLAGVADTQYF.

This chain connects TRBV7-8 to TRBJ2-1; D gene ambiguous. The V end was cut by 1 base, the J end by 4 bases, with 11 bases between. CDR1 SGHVS and CDR2 FQNEAQ come from the germline V gene. There are 15 residues in the CDR3. The CDR3 region has the DNA TGTGCCAGCAGCTTAGGGCGGCTCACTTACAATGAGCAGTTCTTC. This encodes CASSLGRLTYNEQFF.

V usage is TRBV12-3 or TRBV12-4 and J usage is TRBJ2-1; 11 bases match TRBD2. J was trimmed by 5 bases and V by 3 bases; bases with no gene match: 3. The CDR3 contains 15 residues. The CDR3, as DNA: TGTGCCAGCAGTTTGGGACTAGCGGTAAACAATGAGCAGTTCTTC. It encodes CASSLGLAVNNEQFF.

V usage is TRBV10-3 and J usage is TRBJ1-6, with D unclear. V was cut by 10 bases and J by 8 bases, with 18 bases left in between. This CDR3 spans 14 amino acids. In germline, CDR1 is ENHRY, CDR2 SYGVKD. The CDR3 loop is CATADTDGDSPLHF. Written as DNA, the CDR3 is TGTGCCACCGCTGACACGGACGGGGATTCACCCCTCCACTTT.

Only a few counts were recorded for this clonotype. The V gene is TRBV12-3 or TRBV12-4, the J gene TRBJ1-2, with 8 bases aligning to TRBD1. The V gene end was trimmed by 4 bases and the J gene end by 8 bases; junction bases not matched to a gene: 9. The CDR3 covers 14 residues. The CDR3 region is CASSWVTGTGGYTF. CDR3 nucleotide sequence: TGTGCCAGCAGTTGGGTCACCGGGACAGGCGGCTACACCTTC.

This clonotype was seen only a few times. V gene TRBV7-6 combines with J gene TRBJ2-1, with unresolved D. The CDR3 is 17 amino acids. The V gene lost 2 bases and the J gene lost 1 base, with 15 bases spanning the gap. CDR1 and CDR2 (germline): SGHVS, FNYEAQ. CDR3 sequence reads: CASSLFKSVVSYNEQFF. CDR3 DNA sequence: TGTGCCAGCAGCTTATTTAAGTCTGTGGTATCCTACAATGAGCAGTTCTTC.

The chain joins TRBV12-3 or TRBV12-4 to TRBJ1-1; 10 bases line up with TRBD1. CDR3 length equals 15 residues. V shed 6 bases, J shed 5 bases, and the junction held 9 bases outside the gene matches. CDR3 in amino acids: CASRLRQGALTEAFF. The CDR3 nucleotides read TGTGCCAGCAGGCTTAGACAGGGGGCGCTGACTGAAGCTTTCTTT.

This clonotype was counted between two and nine times. This chain uses TRBV18 with TRBJ2-7, with no clear D. The V gene lost 6 bases and the J gene lost 2 bases, with 17 bases spanning the gap. There are 15 residues in the CDR3. The germline V gene has CDR1 KGHSH and CDR2 LQKENI. Written as DNA, the CDR3 is TGTGCCAGCTCCCCAACAGAAGGGCCGACCTACGAGCAGTACTTC. This gives the protein CASSPTEGPTYEQYF.

The V and J genes are TRBV20-1 and TRBJ1-5; the match to TRBD1 covers 9 bases. Trimming took 4 bases from V and 7 from J; bases not matched to a gene: 8. The length of the CDR3 is 14 residues. CDR1 and CDR2 from the germline V gene are DFQATT and SNEGSKA (reference sequence). CDR3 sequence: CSATLGQGRQPQHF. CDR3 sequence (DNA): TGCAGTGCTACCCTGGGACAGGGAAGGCAGCCCCAGCATTTT.

This clonotype was seen a handful of times. The gene calls are TRBV11-2 and TRBJ2-3; 9 nucleotides line up with TRBD2. CDR3 size: 16 residues. Germline loops: CDR1 SGHAT, CDR2 FQNNGV. Trimming cost V 1 base and J 3 bases; bases outside gene matches: 5. The CDR3 region has the DNA TGTGCCAGCAGCTTAGTGTCTAGCGGGGCGACAGATACGCAGTATTTT. Protein sequence: CASSLVSSGATDTQYF.

The rearrangement links TRBV29-1 to TRBJ1-4, with D uncertain. The CDR3 length is 11 residues. In germline, CDR1 is SQVTM, CDR2 ANQGSEA. V lost 3 bases and J 8 bases, leaving 7 bases between the germline ends. The CDR3 loop is CSVDWSEKLFF. The CDR3 DNA is TGCAGCGTTGACTGGTCGGAAAAACTGTTTTTT.

This clonotype was picked up a small number of times. V is TRBV12-3 or TRBV12-4 and J is TRBJ1-6, with 8 bases matching TRBD1. CDR3 length: 13 residues. V was pared by 6 bases and J by 9 bases, with 4 bases of the junction left unmatched. CDR3 region: CASSIDRGSPLHF. DNA of the CDR3: TGTGCCAGCAGCATCGACAGGGGTTCACCCCTCCACTTT.

The gene calls are TRBV20-1 and TRBJ2-7; either TRBD1 or TRBD2 may fit D (5 bases each). Germline V lookup: CDR1 DFQATT, CDR2 SNEGSKA (reference sequence). The CDR3 has 16 amino acids. V was trimmed by 2 bases and J by 4 bases, leaving 21 bases between them. The CDR3 reads CSARSAIEGTVYEQYF. The CDR3 DNA reads as TGCAGTGCTAGAAGCGCCATCGAGGGGACGGTATACGAGCAGTACTTC.

This clonotype was observed a handful of times. This chain connects TRBV5-1 to TRBJ2-2; 9 bases align to TRBD1. V lost 4 bases and J lost 10; bases outside the gene matches: 11. The CDR3 has 15 amino acids. Per germline, CDR1 SGHRS and CDR2 YFSETQ. DNA of the CDR3: TGCGCCAGCAGCATAGGGACAGGGACGTTGAAGGAGCTGTTTTTT. As protein: CASSIGTGTLKELFF. Using reference TRBV5-1 and TRBJ2-2 for the parts outside the CDR3, the full variable domain is KAGVTQTPRYLIKTRGQQVTLSCSPISGHRSVSWYQQTPGQGLQFLFEYFSETQRNKGNFPGRFSGRQFSNSRSEMNVSTLELGDSALYLCASSIGTGTLKELFFGEGSRLTVL.

This chain joins TRBV7-2 and TRBJ2-7, with unresolved D. Per germline, CDR1 SGHTA and CDR2 FQGNSA. V lost 6 bases to trimming and J lost 4 bases, with 10 bases between them. The CDR3 runs to 12 residues. The DNA of the CDR3 is TGTACCAGCAGTCCTAGTCGGTACGAGCAGTACTTC. Amino acids: CTSSPSRYEQYF.

This clonotype was counted a few times. The CDR3 DNA reads TGCAGCGTTGAAGGTTTGAGACCGACCGGCTACACCTTC. Its protein is CSVEGLRPTGYTF. The genes are TRBV29-1 and TRBJ1-2; D is uncertain. Germline loops: CDR1 SQVTM, CDR2 ANQGSEA. Trimming took 1 base from V and 8 from J, leaving 14 bases between them. This CDR3 has 13 amino acids. Combining the CDR3 with reference TRBV29-1 and TRBJ1-2 gives the whole variable domain SAVISQKPSRDICQRGTSLTIQCQVDSQVTMMFWYRQQPGQSLTLIATANQGSEATYESGFVIDKFPISRPNLTFSTLTVSNMSPEDSSIYLCSVEGLRPTGYTFGSGTRLTVV.

A remark on this clonotype: An end of the junction does not agree with germline; a read error may underlie this. The rearrangement joins TRBV7-9 to TRBJ2-7; D ambiguous. The germline CDR1 and CDR2 sequences are SEHNR and FQNEAQ (reference sequence). The CDR3 covers 12 residues. The CDR3 region has the DNA TGTGCCAGCGGCTTCGACCCCTACGAGCAGTACTTC. Amino acids: CASGFDPYEQYF.

The rearrangement links TRBV5-1 to TRBJ2-2, with 7 bases fitting TRBD1. From germline, CDR1 is SGHRS and CDR2 YFSETQ. V shed 3 bases, J shed 5 bases, and the junction held 7 bases outside the gene matches. The CDR3 has 15 residues. The CDR3, as DNA: TGCGCCAGCAGCTCCGGAACGACAGGGACCGGGGAGCTGTTTTTT. It encodes CASSSGTTGTGELFF.